One and the same sample provided the 20 T cell receptor beta chains below, sequenced in a study of CD8 T cells in Susac syndrome. With random hexamers, 0.5 to 1 ug RNA was reverse transcribed. TCRdb re-derived calls from the immunoSEQ multiplex PCR reads in MiXCR, one entry per CDR3 protein. The sample has about 130,000 distinct CDR3 sequences, 90% to 95% seen once. Sequenced: CD4+ T cells from PBMCs. The receptors come from a human donor in good health.

The V and J genes are TRBV6-1 and TRBJ1-2; the match to TRBD1 covers 7 bases. This CDR3 region has 14 residues. The V gene end was trimmed by 3 bases and the J gene end by 6 bases; junction bases not matched to a gene: 7. In germline, CDR1 is MNHNS, CDR2 SASEGT. The CDR3 reads CASSEGTASHGYTF. The CDR3 DNA reads TGTGCCAGCAGTGAGGGGACAGCTTCGCATGGCTACACCTTC.

The chain has TRBV5-1 and TRBJ2-3; 8 nucleotides agree with TRBD2. Germline V gene data show CDR1 as SGHRS and CDR2 as YFSETQ. Trimming cost V 0 bases and J 2 bases; bases outside gene matches: 5. The CDR3 sequence is 16 residues long. This CDR3 is CASSLAETSATDTQYF. Here the CDR3 DNA reads TGCGCCAGCAGCTTGGCCGAGACTAGCGCCACAGATACGCAGTATTTT. The variable domain in full, completed from reference TRBV5-1 and TRBJ2-3, reads KAGVTQTPRYLIKTRGQQVTLSCSPISGHRSVSWYQQTPGQGLQFLFEYFSETQRNKGNFPGRFSGRQFSNSRSEMNVSTLELGDSALYLCASSLAETSATDTQYFGPGTRLTVL.

The genes are TRBV5-4 and TRBJ2-5; possible D gene TRBD2, 5 bases. The CDR3 contains 13 residues. Between the trimmed V and J ends, which lost 0 bases and 4 bases, there was a span of 7 bases. Germline V gives CDR1 SGHNT, CDR2 YYREEE (reference sequence). The CDR3 DNA reads as TGTGCCAGCAGCTTGGCTAGCCGAGAGACCCAGTACTTC. Translation: CASSLASRETQYF.

This chain links TRBV15 with TRBJ1-1; tentatively, D is TRBD1 (5 bases). The CDR3 is 14 amino acids. Between the trimmed V and J ends, which lost 0 bases and 5 bases, there was a span of 10 bases. Per the germline V gene, CDR1 is LNHNV and CDR2 is YYDKDF (reference sequence). CDR3 residues: CATSRDLGVTEAFF. CDR3 DNA sequence: TGTGCCACCAGCAGAGATCTGGGGGTAACTGAAGCTTTCTTT. Full variable domain (outside the CDR3, taken from reference TRBV15 and TRBJ1-1): DAMVIQNPRYQVTQFGKPVTLSCSQTLNHNVMYWYQQKSSQAPKLLFHYYDKDFNNEADTPDNFQSRRPNTSFCFLDIRSPGLGDTAMYLCATSRDLGVTEAFFGQGTRLTVV.

The rearrangement uses TRBV3-1 and TRBJ2-7; D unresolved. Germline-derived CDR1 and CDR2 are LGHDT and YNNKEL (reference sequence). This CDR3 has 16 residues. Trimming cost V 3 bases and J 0 bases, with 15 bases left between them. CDR3 sequence: CASSHNYREVSYEQYF. DNA for the CDR3: TGTGCCAGCAGCCACAATTATAGAGAGGTCTCCTACGAGCAGTACTTC.

The gene calls are TRBV14 and TRBJ2-6, with D unclear. Germline V lookup: CDR1 SGHDN, CDR2 FVKESK. The CDR3 loop spans 16 amino acids. Trimming took off 7 bases at V and 0 bases at J, with 13 bases between the two ends. The CDR3 DNA sequence: TGTGCCAGCACCAAGTATACGAGCTCTGGGGCCAACGTCCTGACTTTC. It translates to CASTKYTSSGANVLTF.

Note on this clonotype: Compared with germline, one end of the junction differs, possibly owing to a read error. The chain links TRBV18 to TRBJ1-2; D is possibly TRBD1 (5 bases). The CDR3 extends over 14 amino acids. Per the germline V gene, CDR1 is KGHSH and CDR2 is LQKENI. CDR3 bases: TGTGCCAGCTCCCCATACGGGGCTAACGATGGCTACACCTTC. Residues: CASSPYGANDGYTF.

V is TRBV5-1 and J is TRBJ2-7; 7 bases match TRBD2. The CDR3 is 14 amino acids. With 0 bases clipped from V and 5 bases from J, the junction kept 5 bases outside the gene matches. CDR1 SGHRS and CDR2 YFSETQ come from the germline V gene. This CDR3 reads CASSLEASGNEQYF. In DNA, the CDR3 is TGCGCCAGCAGCTTGGAGGCTAGCGGCAACGAGCAGTACTTC.

The chain is built from TRBV15 and TRBJ2-6; 9 positions match TRBD1. The CDR3 spans 20 residues. Germline-derived CDR1 and CDR2 are LNHNV and YYDKDF (reference sequence). V dropped 0 bases and J dropped 0; count of bases not matched to a gene: 9. In nucleotides, the CDR3 is TGTGCCACCAGCAGAGATTGGAGGACAGGGGCCTTCTCTGGGGCCAACGTCCTGACTTTC. It translates to CATSRDWRTGAFSGANVLTF.

This chain connects TRBV12-3 or TRBV12-4 to TRBJ1-1, with a weak D call TRBD1 (5 bases). Trimming pared 6 bases from V and 1 base from J, leaving 9 bases between. The CDR3 length is 13 residues. CDR3: CASRGTENTEAFF. The CDR3 region has the DNA TGTGCCAGCAGGGGGACGGAGAACACTGAAGCTTTCTTT.

This clonotype was detected only once. V and J are TRBV7-2 and TRBJ2-7; D may match TRBD1 or TRBD2 (5 bases each). The length of the CDR3 is 12 residues. Trimming stripped 8 bases from V and 6 bases from J, with 14 bases between. Per the germline V gene, CDR1 is SGHTA and CDR2 is FQGNSA. As DNA, the CDR3 is TGTGCCAGCTCGGGGTACGGGACCGAGCAGTACTTC. It specifies CASSGYGTEQYF.

This sequence joins TRBV6-2 or TRBV6-3 and TRBJ1-1, with D perhaps matching TRBD1 (5 bases). The CDR3 runs to 15 residues. Germline V gene lookup returns CDR1 MNHEY and CDR2 SVGEGT. V was trimmed by 4 bases and J by 3 bases, leaving 15 bases between them. The CDR3 spells CASSFSGSGDTEAFF. Written as DNA, the CDR3 is TGTGCCAGCAGTTTCTCTGGTTCGGGGGACACTGAAGCTTTCTTT.

This chain connects TRBV5-8 to TRBJ2-1; 9 bases map to TRBD2. The CDR3 totals 15 residues. Unmatched junction bases numbered 7, after V lost 4 bases and J lost 5 bases. Germline CDR1 and CDR2: SGHTS and YDEGEE. In DNA, the CDR3 is TGTGCCAGCAGCCCCCGACTAGCGGCCCACAATGAGCAGTTCTTC. Encoded protein: CASSPRLAAHNEQFF.

The V call is TRBV5-1, the J call TRBJ2-2, with 8 bases lining up with TRBD2. The CDR3 is made up of 16 amino acids. Germline CDR1 and CDR2: SGHRS and YFSETQ. The V segment lost 0 bases and the J segment 7 bases; nucleotides outside the gene matches: 8. CDR3 bases: TGCGCCAGCAGCTTGGCCGTGGCGGGAGGTATCGGGGAGCTGTTTTTT. This encodes CASSLAVAGGIGELFF.

The chain uses TRBV7-9 and TRBJ1-1, with D possibly being TRBD1 (6 bases). The CDR3 extends over 15 amino acids. Trimming pared 4 bases from V and 3 bases from J, leaving 15 bases between. Germline lookup yields CDR1 SEHNR and CDR2 FQNEAQ (reference sequence). The chain's CDR3 is CASSSGQLQDTEAFF. The CDR3, as DNA: TGTGCCAGCAGCTCCGGACAGCTCCAAGACACTGAAGCTTTCTTT.

On this clonotype: An end of the junction differs from the germline gene, which may be a read error. The CDR3 spells CASSPRDRDGGYTF. CDR3 in DNA: TGCGCCAGCAGCCCGAGGGACAGGGACGGAGGCTACACCTTC. This rearrangement joins TRBV3-1 to TRBJ1-2, with TRBD1 matching over 9 bases. The CDR3 is made up of 14 amino acids. The germline V gene encodes CDR1 LGHDT and CDR2 YNNKEL (reference sequence).

The chain uses TRBV6-1 and TRBJ1-5; 7 bases are a match to TRBD1. The CDR3 has 16 residues. J lost 0 bases, V lost 6 bases, and 8 bases had no gene match. In germline, CDR1 is MNHNS, CDR2 SASEGT. CDR3 sequence (DNA): TGTGCCAGCAGACGGACAGGTTTTAATAGCAATCAGCCCCAGCATTTT. Protein product: CASRRTGFNSNQPQHF.

The V call is TRBV3-1, the J call TRBJ2-3, with 7 bases lining up with TRBD1. Germline CDR1 LGHDT, CDR2 YNNKEL (reference sequence). CDR3 length equals 12 residues. J lost 8 bases, V lost 8 bases, and 7 bases had no gene match. This CDR3 reads CASVRDSGTQYF. DNA of the CDR3: TGTGCCAGCGTCCGGGACAGCGGTACGCAGTATTTT.

This clonotype showed up just once. J is TRBJ1-2 and V is TRBV29-1; 10 bases are shared with TRBD1. Germline CDR1 reads SQVTM; CDR2 reads ANQGSEA. The CDR3 sequence is 12 residues long. The ends lost 7 bases at V and 8 bases at J; junction bases unmatched: 7. The DNA of the CDR3 is TGCAGCGACAGAGGGACAGGGGAAGGCTACACCTTC. Its protein is CSDRGTGEGYTF.

The CDR3 region is CASSSRAPTGTGELFF. The CDR3 nucleotides are TGTGCCAGCAGCTCCCGGGCACCCACAGGGACCGGGGAGCTGTTTTTT. This chain joins TRBV7-8 and TRBJ2-2; tentative D call: TRBD1 (6 bases). V was shortened by 4 bases and J by 5 bases, with 17 bases between the two germline ends. The CDR3 runs to 16 residues. In germline, CDR1 is SGHVS, CDR2 FQNEAQ.